This T cell receptor beta chain was retrieved from a study of radiotherapy plus CTLA-4 blockade in lung cancer. Across the study: Of all patients, around 18% responded objectively and approximately 31% showed disease control.

Germline-derived CDR1 and CDR2 are SGHRS and YFSETQ. The CDR3 runs 16 residues. V lost 4 bases, J lost 0 bases, and 15 bases lay in between. TCRdb's copy holds only in-frame clones and misses some; the assay was immunoSEQ multiplex PCR. The table records 80,000 or so clones, 60% to 85% of them present only once. Study observations and caveats: Increased serum interferon-beta after radiation also reportedly predicted response strongly.

Remarks on this clone: The antigen remains undetermined.

Sequencing was performed on peripheral blood, taken from a patient treated with radiotherapy plus ipilimumab. The receptor was isolated from a human donor with non-small cell lung cancer who had a partial response to radiotherapy plus ipilimumab. Some clones in this sample may be carry-over from other donors' samples. The chain combines TRBV5-1 with TRBJ2-3, with a tentative D call TRBD1 (6 bases). CDR3 in amino acids: CASSPPTGSSTDTQYF. CDR3 sequence (DNA): TGCGCCAGCAGCCCACCGACAGGCTCTAGCACAGATACGCAGTATTTT.